These 11 T cell receptor beta chains came from one sample sequenced in a study of identical twins. One entry per CDR3 protein results from TCRdb running MiXCR on the 5' RACE reads. The table lists roughly 700,000 distinct CDR3 sequences, 8.6% of them singletons. The sample also formed part of further work on yellow fever vaccine responses in identical twins.

Sequencing was done on a sample of PBMCs. The receptor source for this set is a woman younger than 30 in good health.

There are many counts of this clonotype. The gene calls are TRBV3-1 and TRBJ2-5; 7 bases are shared with TRBD1. This CDR3 comprises 14 residues. From germline, CDR1 is LGHDT and CDR2 YNNKEL (reference sequence). J lost 5 bases, V lost 4 bases, and 7 bases had no gene match. CDR3 sequence: CASSRPDREETQYF. CDR3 in DNA: TGTGCCAGCAGCCGACCAGACAGGGAGGAGACCCAGTACTTC.

This clonotype was seen only a few times. The J gene is TRBJ2-7, the V gene TRBV7-9; TRBD1 matches at 10 bases. CDR1 SEHNR and CDR2 FQNEAQ come from the germline V gene (reference sequence). The junction had 11 bases not matched to a gene; V was cut back by 5 bases and J by 4 bases. The CDR3 has 16 residues. CDR3 residues: CASSGRRDRGRYEQYF. The DNA of the CDR3 is TGTGCCAGCAGCGGGCGCCGGGACAGGGGCCGTTACGAGCAGTACTTC.

This clonotype was picked up many times. The rearrangement uses TRBV4-1 and TRBJ2-2; 8 nucleotides line up with TRBD1. CDR1 is MGHRA, CDR2 YSYEKL, per germline. The ends lost 3 bases at V and 1 base at J; junction bases unmatched: 7. The CDR3 extends over 17 amino acids. CDR3 bases: TGCGCCAGCAGCCATCCCCCAGGACAGGGGAACACCGGGGAGCTGTTTTTT. This gives the protein CASSHPPGQGNTGELFF.

This clonotype was detected ten times or more. This chain connects TRBV10-3 to TRBJ2-1; TRBD2 matches at 8 bases. The CDR3 length is 14 residues. Germline loops: CDR1 ENHRY, CDR2 SYGVKD. Germline trimming cut 6 bases from V and 4 bases from J; bases unmatched to any gene: 5. CDR3 DNA sequence: TGTGCCATCAGCCAACTAGCGGAGTACAATGAGCAGTTCTTC. This codes for CAISQLAEYNEQFF.

The count of this clonotype is one. V and J are TRBV4-2 and TRBJ2-3; TRBD2 aligns across 7 bases. Germline CDR1 and CDR2: LGHNA and YNFKEQ. The trim removed 0 bases at V and 4 bases at J, leaving 7 bases unmatched. This CDR3 is 16 amino acids long. CDR3 region: CASSQDGDGGSDTQYF. In DNA, the CDR3 is TGTGCCAGCAGCCAAGATGGGGACGGGGGGTCAGATACGCAGTATTTT.

This clonotype was seen only a few times. The chain is built from TRBV6-5 and TRBJ2-7; 7 bases are shared with TRBD1. The CDR3 runs to 15 residues. Per germline, CDR1 MNHEY and CDR2 SVGAGI. The J segment lost 5 bases and the V segment lost 2 bases, leaving 9 bases of the junction unmatched. CDR3 sequence reads: CASSYPRDSRHEQYF. The DNA of the CDR3 is TGTGCCAGCAGTTACCCACGGGACAGCCGGCACGAGCAGTACTTC.

A few counts support this clonotype. The CDR3 loop is CATSRDNPFGGRDEQFF. The CDR3 DNA reads TGTGCCACCAGCAGAGATAATCCTTTCGGCGGGCGGGATGAGCAGTTCTTC. The V call is TRBV15, the J call TRBJ2-1; D is possibly TRBD2 (5 bases). The V gene lost 0 bases and the J gene lost 8 bases, with 20 bases spanning the gap. This CDR3 has 17 amino acids. Germline V gene data show CDR1 as LNHNV and CDR2 as YYDKDF (reference sequence).

The V call is TRBV7-2, the J call TRBJ2-3; either TRBD1 or TRBD2 may supply D (5 bases each). The CDR3 is made up of 17 amino acids. Germline-derived CDR1 and CDR2 are SGHTA and FQGNSA. Between the trimmed V and J ends, which lost 1 base and 2 bases, there was a span of 16 bases. This CDR3 is CASSLGVRVGDTDTQYF. CDR3 sequence (DNA): TGTGCCAGCAGCTTAGGGGTCAGGGTGGGGGACACAGATACGCAGTATTTT.

This clonotype was counted ten times or more. The chain joins TRBV20-1 to TRBJ2-3; 9 bases fit TRBD2. J gave up 1 base and V 3 bases, and 5 bases lay outside the gene matches. Germline V gene lookup returns CDR1 DFQATT and CDR2 SNEGSKA (reference sequence). This CDR3 region has 15 residues. DNA for the CDR3: TGCAGTGCTAGGCAAGAGCGGGAGGGCACAGATACGCAGTATTTT. It encodes CSARQEREGTDTQYF.

At least ten counts were recorded for this clonotype. J is TRBJ1-6 and V is TRBV2; no clear D gene. This CDR3 spans 12 amino acids. V lost 7 bases to trimming and J lost 9 bases, with 10 bases between them. Germline assignment: CDR1 SNHLY and CDR2 FYNNEI. In DNA form, the CDR3 reads TGTGCCAGCACCCCCAGGCCTTCACCCCTCCACTTT. As protein: CASTPRPSPLHF.

As DNA, the CDR3 is TGTGCCAGCAGTTACGGGATACAGGGTCTCAATGAAAAACTGTTTTTT. This sequence encodes CASSYGIQGLNEKLFF. The rearrangement links TRBV6-5 to TRBJ1-4; tentative D call: TRBD1 (6 bases). The CDR3 has 16 amino acids. Germline values: CDR1 MNHEY, CDR2 SVGAGI. V was shortened by 2 bases and J by 5 bases, with 15 bases between the two germline ends.